This T cell receptor (beta chain) was recorded in a study of blood T cell repertoires in COVID-19 (dated by TCRdb to the early 2020s). Broadly, across the study: Samples covering the acute and convalescent phases of COVID-19 were provided by collaborators in the United States, Italy and Spain. The material from the prospective study consisted of cDNA or gDNA derived from T cells, B-cell-depleted T cells, or PBMCs. The sample metadata nearly always contained a de-identified subject ID, COVID-19 status, age in years and sex. Where HLA class I and class II types were available, the types were taken from metadata supplied by the sample provider, not from assay-based typing. Subjects who had been exposed to COVID-19, were actively infected with it, or had recovered from it provided the deeply sampled blood TCRbeta repertoires that made up the dataset. The samples were drawn from two sources: the first 160 participants of the ongoing ImmuneRACE study, and 1,254 subjects contributed by 6 global collaborators. A freely available public database, intended as a resource for researchers studying the immune response to SARS-CoV-2, is where the repertoires were released.

Regarding this clone: It has no known antigen specificity. Per-base qualities were not stored, and no clone one base away is much larger.

Overall study outcomes, separate from this receptor: The amount of clinical and demographic metadata varied by source and participant and was provided uncurated.

For CDR1 and CDR2, the germline V gene (reference sequence) lists LNHDA and SQIVND. V is trimmed back by 6 bases and J by 0 bases, and the junction contains 8 bases that no gene match accounts for. Including cysteine and phenylalanine, the CDR3 has 15 amino acids. Left in the record is the CDR3 DNA by itself, 45 bases read in frame from the first base. The immunoSEQ Assay, a bias-controlled multiplex PCR, was used to amplify TCRbeta CDR3 regions from genomic DNA. The original methods were these. Nucleated cell counts per sample were estimated from amplification of reference gene primers within the assay. To quantify the absolute abundance of each unique TCRbeta CDR3 rearrangement, sequence reads were collapsed and filtered. For each sample, productive Simpson clonality was calculated as the square root of Simpson's diversity index across productive rearrangements. TCRdb obtained this table from immuneACCESS and retained in-frame rearrangements with V and J assigned. These tables miss some clones; where compared with another copy, unresolved V genes account for less than half of the shortfall, and the remainder is unexplained. That table supplies the V and J calls and clone size; D and trimming were determined from the DNA. The sample table lists about 280,000 clones, around 90% of them with a count of one. The biggest ten clones account for 9% to 9.5% of the sample.

Collaborating institutions collected whole blood in K2EDTA tubes following their own protocols. Collaborator samples were shipped for TCRbeta analysis as frozen whole blood, isolated PBMCs, or DNA extracted from either sample type. Sequencing input: peripheral blood. The sequence was obtained from a young man with active or convalescent COVID-19. The rearrangement combines TRBV19 with TRBJ2-7, and TRBD1 aligns with 7 junction nucleotides. Read as DNA, the sequence is TGTGCCAGTAGGGACCCGGGACAGAGCTCCTACGAGCAGTACTTC. It is translated as CASRDPGQSSYEQYF.